This T cell receptor (beta chain) was documented in a study of long-term antiretroviral therapy in people with HIV. General observations from the study: Comparison with controls showed narrower CDR3 length ranges in HIV repertoires.

Version v3.0 of the immunoSEQ assay ran at survey level. Repertoires were generated with immunoSEQ multiplex PCR, while TCRdb's copy carries only in-frame clones and drops some. Among some 40,000 clones listed, less than 95% were seen once. With 2 bases removed from V and 6 bases from J, the gap between germline ends came to 12 bases. From germline, CDR1 is SGHNT and CDR2 YYREEE (reference sequence). The CDR3 extends over 13 amino acids. In regard to this clone: Antigen specificity is unknown.

The sequence was collected from a young man with HIV. This chain links TRBV5-4 with TRBJ2-7; D is possibly TRBD2 (7 bases). Here the sequenced sample was unsorted PBMCs, taken about 9.1 years after starting antiretroviral therapy. CDR3 nucleotides: TGTGCCAGCAGCTTAAAGGGGGGGGCCGAGCAGTACGTC. Translation: CASSLKGGAEQYV.